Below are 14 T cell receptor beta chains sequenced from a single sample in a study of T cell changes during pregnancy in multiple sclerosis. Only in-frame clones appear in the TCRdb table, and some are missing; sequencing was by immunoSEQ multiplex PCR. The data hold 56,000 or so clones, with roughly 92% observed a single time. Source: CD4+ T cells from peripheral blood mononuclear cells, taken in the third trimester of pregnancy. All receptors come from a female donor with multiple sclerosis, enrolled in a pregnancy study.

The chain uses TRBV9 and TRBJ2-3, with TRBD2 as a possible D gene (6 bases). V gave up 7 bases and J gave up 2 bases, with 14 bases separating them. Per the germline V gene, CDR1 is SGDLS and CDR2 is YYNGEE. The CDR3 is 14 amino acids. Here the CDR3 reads CASEPGVYTDTQYF. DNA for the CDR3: TGTGCCAGCGAACCGGGGGTATACACAGATACGCAGTATTTT.

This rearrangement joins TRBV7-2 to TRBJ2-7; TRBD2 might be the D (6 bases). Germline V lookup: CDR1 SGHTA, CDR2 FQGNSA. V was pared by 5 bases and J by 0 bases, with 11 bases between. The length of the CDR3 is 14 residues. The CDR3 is CASSPSARSYEQYF. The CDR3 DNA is TGTGCCAGCAGCCCTAGCGCCCGCTCCTACGAGCAGTACTTC.

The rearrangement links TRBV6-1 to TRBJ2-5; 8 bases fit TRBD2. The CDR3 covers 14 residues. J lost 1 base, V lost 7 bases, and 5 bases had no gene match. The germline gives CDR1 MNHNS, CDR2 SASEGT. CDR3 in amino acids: CASTGGRPQETQYF. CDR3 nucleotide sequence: TGTGCCAGCACGGGGGGGCGCCCCCAAGAGACCCAGTACTTC.

CDR3 protein: CASKSIGANTGELFF. The CDR3 DNA reads TGTGCCAGCAAGAGTATAGGGGCGAACACCGGGGAGCTGTTTTTT. J is TRBJ2-2 and V is TRBV2, with a possible D match to TRBD1 (5 bases). The CDR3 covers 15 residues. V lost 7 bases to trimming and J lost 0 bases, with 12 bases between them. Germline V lookup: CDR1 SNHLY, CDR2 FYNNEI.

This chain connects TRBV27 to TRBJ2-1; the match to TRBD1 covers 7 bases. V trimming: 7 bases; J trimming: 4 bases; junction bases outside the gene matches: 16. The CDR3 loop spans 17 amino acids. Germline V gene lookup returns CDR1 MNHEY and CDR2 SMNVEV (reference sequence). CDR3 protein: CASTPWGPQGKYNEQFF. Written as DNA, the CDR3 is TGTGCCAGCACCCCTTGGGGTCCACAGGGGAAATACAATGAGCAGTTCTTC.

In DNA, the CDR3 is TGTGCCAGCTCGCCAGACAGGGTGAACACTGAAGCTTTCTTT. It translates to CASSPDRVNTEAFF. The gene calls are TRBV18 and TRBJ1-1, with TRBD1 matching 7 bases. The germline CDR1 and CDR2 sequences are KGHSH and LQKENI. V was clipped by 6 bases and J by 0 bases; unmatched bases: 4. This CDR3 has 14 amino acids. Full variable domain (outside the CDR3, taken from reference TRBV18 and TRBJ1-1): NAGVMQNPRHLVRRRGQEARLRCSPMKGHSHVYWYRQLPEEGLKFMVYLQKENIIDESGMPKERFSAEFPKEGPSILRIQQVVRGDSAAYFCASSPDRVNTEAFFGQGTRLTVV.

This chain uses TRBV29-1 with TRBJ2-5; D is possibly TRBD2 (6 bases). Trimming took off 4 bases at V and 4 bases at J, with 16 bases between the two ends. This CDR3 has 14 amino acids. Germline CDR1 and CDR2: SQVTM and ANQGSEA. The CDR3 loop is CSVGTIVVGETQYF. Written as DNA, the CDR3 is TGCAGCGTTGGGACTATAGTGGTTGGAGAGACCCAGTACTTC. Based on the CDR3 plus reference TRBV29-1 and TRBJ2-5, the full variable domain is SAVISQKPSRDICQRGTSLTIQCQVDSQVTMMFWYRQQPGQSLTLIATANQGSEATYESGFVIDKFPISRPNLTFSTLTVSNMSPEDSSIYLCSVGTIVVGETQYFGPGTRLLVL.

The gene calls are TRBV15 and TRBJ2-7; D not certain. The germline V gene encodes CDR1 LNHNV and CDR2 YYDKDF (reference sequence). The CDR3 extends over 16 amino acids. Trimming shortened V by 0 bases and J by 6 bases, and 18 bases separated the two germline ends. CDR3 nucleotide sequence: TGTGCCACCAGCAGAGATCGTCTAGTAGGCGGATCCGAGCAGTACTTC. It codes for CATSRDRLVGGSEQYF.

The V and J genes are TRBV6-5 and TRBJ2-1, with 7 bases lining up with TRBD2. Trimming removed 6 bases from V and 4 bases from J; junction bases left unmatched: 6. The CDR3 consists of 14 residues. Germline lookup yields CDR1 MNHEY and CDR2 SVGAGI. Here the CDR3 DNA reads TGTGCCAGCAGGGGTAGCGGGTGGTACAATGAGCAGTTCTTC. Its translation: CASRGSGWYNEQFF.

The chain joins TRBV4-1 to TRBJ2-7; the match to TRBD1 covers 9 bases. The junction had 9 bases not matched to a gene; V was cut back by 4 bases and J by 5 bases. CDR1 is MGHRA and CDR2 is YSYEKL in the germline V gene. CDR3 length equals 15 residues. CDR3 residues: CASSRTGTGINEQYF. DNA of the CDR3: TGCGCCAGCAGCCGGACCGGGACAGGGATAAACGAGCAGTACTTC.

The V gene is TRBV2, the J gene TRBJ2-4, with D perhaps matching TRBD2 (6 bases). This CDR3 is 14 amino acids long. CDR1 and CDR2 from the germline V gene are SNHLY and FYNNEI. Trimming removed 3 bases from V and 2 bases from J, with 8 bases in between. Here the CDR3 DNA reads TGTGCCAGCAGTGAGGGAGGATCCAAAAACATTCAGTACTTC. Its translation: CASSEGGSKNIQYF.

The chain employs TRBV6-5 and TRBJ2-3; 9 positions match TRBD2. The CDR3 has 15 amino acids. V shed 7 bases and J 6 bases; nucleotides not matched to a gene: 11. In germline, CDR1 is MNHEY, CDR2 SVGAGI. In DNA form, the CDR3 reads TGTGCCAGCAAAAAGACTAGCGGCTCAACGGATACGCAGTATTTT. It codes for CASKKTSGSTDTQYF.

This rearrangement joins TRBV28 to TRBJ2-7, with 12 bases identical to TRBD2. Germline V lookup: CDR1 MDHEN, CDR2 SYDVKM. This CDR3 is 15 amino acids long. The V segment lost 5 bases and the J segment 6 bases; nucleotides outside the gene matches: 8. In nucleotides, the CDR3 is TGTGCCAGCAGTAAACTAGCGGGAGGTCCCTTCGAGCAGTACTTC. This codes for CASSKLAGGPFEQYF.

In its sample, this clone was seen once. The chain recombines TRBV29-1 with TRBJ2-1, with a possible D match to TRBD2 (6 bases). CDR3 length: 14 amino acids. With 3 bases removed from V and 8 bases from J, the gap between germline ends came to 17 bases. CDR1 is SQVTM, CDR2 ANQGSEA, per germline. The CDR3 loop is CSVDWGSWGDEQFF. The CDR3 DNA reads TGCAGCGTTGATTGGGGATCTTGGGGGGATGAGCAGTTCTTC.